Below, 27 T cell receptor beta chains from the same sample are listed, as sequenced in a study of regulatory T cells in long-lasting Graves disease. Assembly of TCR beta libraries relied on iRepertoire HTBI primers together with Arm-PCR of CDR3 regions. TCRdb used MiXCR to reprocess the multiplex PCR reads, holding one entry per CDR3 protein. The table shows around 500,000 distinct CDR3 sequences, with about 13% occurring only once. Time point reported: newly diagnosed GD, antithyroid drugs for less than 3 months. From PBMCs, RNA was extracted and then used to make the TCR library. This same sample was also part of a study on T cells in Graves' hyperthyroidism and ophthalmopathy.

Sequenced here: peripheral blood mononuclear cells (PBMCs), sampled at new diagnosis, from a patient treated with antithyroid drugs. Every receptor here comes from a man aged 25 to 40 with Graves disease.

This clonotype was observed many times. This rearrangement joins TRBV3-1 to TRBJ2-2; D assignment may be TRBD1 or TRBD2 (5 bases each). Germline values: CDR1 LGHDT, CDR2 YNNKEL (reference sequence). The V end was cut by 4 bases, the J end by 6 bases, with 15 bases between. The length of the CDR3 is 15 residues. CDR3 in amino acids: CASSLRDGLPGELFF. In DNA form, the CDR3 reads TGTGCCAGCAGCCTGAGGGACGGACTCCCCGGGGAGCTGTTTTTT.

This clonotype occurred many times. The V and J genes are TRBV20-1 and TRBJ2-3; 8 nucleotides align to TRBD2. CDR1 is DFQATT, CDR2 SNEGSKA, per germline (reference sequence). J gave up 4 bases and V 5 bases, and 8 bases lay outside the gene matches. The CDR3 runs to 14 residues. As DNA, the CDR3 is TGCAGTGCTGCAACTAGCGGTGGCGCAGATACGCAGTATTTT. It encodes CSAATSGGADTQYF.

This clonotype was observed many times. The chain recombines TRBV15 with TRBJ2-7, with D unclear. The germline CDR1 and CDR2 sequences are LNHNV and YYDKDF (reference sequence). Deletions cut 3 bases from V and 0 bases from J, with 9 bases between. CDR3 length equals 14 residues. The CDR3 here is CATSSVADSYEQYF. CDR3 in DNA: TGTGCCACCAGCAGTGTTGCCGACTCCTACGAGCAGTACTTC.

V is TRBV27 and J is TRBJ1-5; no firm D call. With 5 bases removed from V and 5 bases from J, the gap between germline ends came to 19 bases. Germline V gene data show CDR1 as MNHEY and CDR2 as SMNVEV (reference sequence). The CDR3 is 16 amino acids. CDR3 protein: CASSLYSFDGDQPQHF. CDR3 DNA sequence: TGTGCCAGCAGTCTATATAGCTTCGACGGGGATCAGCCCCAGCATTTT.

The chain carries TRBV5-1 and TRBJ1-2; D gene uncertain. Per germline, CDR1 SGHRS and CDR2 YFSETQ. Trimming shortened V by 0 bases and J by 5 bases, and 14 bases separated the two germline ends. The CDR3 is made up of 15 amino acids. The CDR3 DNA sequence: TGCGCCAGCAGCTTGGAAGGGAAGGTCTGGTATGGCTACACCTTC. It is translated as CASSLEGKVWYGYTF.

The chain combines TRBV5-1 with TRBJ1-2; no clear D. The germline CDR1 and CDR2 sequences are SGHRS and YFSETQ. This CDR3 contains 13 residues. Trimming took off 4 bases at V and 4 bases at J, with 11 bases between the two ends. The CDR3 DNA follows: TGCGCCAGCAGCGGTGGGTCCCTCTATGGCTACACCTTC. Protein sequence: CASSGGSLYGYTF.

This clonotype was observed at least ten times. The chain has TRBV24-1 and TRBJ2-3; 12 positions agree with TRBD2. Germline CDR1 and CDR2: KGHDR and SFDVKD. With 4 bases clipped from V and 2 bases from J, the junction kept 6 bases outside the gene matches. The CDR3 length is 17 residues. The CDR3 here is CATSDRTSGNPTDTQYF. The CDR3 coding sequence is TGTGCCACCAGTGACCGGACTAGCGGGAACCCCACAGATACGCAGTATTTT.

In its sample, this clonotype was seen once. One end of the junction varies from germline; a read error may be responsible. CDR3 sequence reads: CAASDPGGSYNEQFF. The CDR3, as DNA: TGTGCCGCCAGTGATCCCGGGGGCTCCTACAATGAGCAGTTCTTC. This rearrangement joins TRBV24-1 to TRBJ2-1, with a weak D call TRBD2 (6 bases). Per germline, CDR1 KGHDR and CDR2 SFDVKD. The CDR3 totals 15 residues.

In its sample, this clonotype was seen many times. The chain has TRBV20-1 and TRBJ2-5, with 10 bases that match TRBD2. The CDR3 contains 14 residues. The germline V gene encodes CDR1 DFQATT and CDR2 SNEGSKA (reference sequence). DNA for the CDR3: TGCAGCGCCCGTCTAGCGGGAGTGGGCGAGACCCAGTACTTC. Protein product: CSARLAGVGETQYF.

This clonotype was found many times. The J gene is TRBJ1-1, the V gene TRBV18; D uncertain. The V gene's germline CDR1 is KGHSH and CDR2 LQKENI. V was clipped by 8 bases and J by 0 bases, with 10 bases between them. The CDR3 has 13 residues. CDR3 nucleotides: TGTGCCAGCAGTCCAAGCATGAACACTGAAGCTTTCTTT. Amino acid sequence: CASSPSMNTEAFF.

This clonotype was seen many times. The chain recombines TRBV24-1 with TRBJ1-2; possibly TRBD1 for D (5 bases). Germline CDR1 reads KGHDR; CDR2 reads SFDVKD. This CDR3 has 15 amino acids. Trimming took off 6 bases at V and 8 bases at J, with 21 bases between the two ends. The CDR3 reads CATSPREQDIGGYTF. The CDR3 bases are TGTGCCACCAGTCCCCGGGAACAGGATATTGGCGGCTACACCTTC.

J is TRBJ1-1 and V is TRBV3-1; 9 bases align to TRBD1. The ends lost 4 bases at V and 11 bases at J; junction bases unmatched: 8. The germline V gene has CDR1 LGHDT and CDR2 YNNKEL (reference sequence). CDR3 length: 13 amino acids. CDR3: CASSRTQGAQAFF. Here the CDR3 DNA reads TGTGCCAGCAGCCGGACACAGGGGGCCCAGGCTTTCTTT.

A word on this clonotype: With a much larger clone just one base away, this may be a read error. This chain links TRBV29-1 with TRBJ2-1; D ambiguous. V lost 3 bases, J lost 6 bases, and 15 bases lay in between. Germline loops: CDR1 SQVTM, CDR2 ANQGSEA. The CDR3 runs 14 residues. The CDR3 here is CSVDSKAPLNEQFF. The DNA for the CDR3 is TGCAGCGTTGACTCTAAAGCTCCACTCAATGAGCAGTTCTTC.

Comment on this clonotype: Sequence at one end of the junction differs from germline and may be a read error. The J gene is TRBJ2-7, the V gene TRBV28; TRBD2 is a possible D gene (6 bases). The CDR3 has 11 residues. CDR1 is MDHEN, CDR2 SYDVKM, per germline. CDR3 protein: CASSLGLGWDF. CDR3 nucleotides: TGTGCCAGCAGTCTGGGACTGGGATGGGACTTC.

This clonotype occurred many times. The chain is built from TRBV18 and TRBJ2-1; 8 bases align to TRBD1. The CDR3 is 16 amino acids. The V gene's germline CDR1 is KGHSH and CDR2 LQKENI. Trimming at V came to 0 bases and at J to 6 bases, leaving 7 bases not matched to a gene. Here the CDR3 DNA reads TGTGCCAGCTCACCACCGTCCAGGGGGCTGGTCAATGAGCAGTTCTTC. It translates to CASSPPSRGLVNEQFF.

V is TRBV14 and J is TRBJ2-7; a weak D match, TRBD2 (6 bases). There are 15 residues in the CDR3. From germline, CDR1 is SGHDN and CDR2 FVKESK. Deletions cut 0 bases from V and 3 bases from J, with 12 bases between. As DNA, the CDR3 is TGTGCCAGCAGCCAAGATCTCGGGAGCTTCTACGAGCAGTACTTC. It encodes CASSQDLGSFYEQYF.

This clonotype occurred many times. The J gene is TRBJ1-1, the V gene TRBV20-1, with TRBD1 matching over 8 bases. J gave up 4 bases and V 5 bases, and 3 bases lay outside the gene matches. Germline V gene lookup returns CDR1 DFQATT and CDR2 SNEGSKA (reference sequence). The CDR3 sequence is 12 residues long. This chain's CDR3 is CSAWGQVTEAFF. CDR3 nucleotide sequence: TGCAGTGCTTGGGGACAGGTCACTGAAGCTTTCTTT.

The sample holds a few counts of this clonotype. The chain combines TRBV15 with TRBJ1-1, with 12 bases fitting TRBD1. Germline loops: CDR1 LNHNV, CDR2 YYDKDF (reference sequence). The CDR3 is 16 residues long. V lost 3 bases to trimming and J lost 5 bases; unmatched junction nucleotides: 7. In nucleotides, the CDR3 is TGTGCCACCAGCAGCAGGGACAGGGGGCTAAGAACTGAAGCTTTCTTT. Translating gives CATSSRDRGLRTEAFF.

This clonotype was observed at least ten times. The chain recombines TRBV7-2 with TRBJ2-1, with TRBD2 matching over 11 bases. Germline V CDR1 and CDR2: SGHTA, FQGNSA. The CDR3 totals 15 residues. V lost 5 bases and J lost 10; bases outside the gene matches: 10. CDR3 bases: TGTGCCAGCAGCCTGGCCGGGACTAGCGGTAAAGAGCAGTTCTTC. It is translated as CASSLAGTSGKEQFF.

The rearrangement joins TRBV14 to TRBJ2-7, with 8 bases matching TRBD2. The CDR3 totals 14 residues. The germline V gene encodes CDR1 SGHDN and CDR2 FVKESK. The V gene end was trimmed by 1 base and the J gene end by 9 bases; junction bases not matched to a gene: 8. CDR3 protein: CASSQGSGSRRQYF. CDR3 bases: TGTGCCAGCAGCCAAGGCAGCGGGAGCCGCCGGCAGTACTTC.

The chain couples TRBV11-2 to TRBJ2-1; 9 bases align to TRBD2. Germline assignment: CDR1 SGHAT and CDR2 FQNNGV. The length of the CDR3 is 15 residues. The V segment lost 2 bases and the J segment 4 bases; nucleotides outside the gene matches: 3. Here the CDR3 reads CASSLRAGGYNEQFF. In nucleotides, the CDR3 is TGTGCCAGCAGCTTACGAGCGGGAGGTTACAATGAGCAGTTCTTC.

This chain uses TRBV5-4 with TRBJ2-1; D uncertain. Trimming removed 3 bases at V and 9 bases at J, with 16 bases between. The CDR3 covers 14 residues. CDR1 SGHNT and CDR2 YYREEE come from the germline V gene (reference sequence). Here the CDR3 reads CASSSSLVGGEQFF. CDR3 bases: TGTGCCAGCAGCTCATCACTGGTGGGCGGTGAGCAGTTCTTC.

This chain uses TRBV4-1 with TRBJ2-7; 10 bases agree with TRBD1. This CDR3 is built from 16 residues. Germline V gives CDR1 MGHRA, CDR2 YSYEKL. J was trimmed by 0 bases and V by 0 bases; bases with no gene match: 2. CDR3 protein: CASSQEGDRGSYEQYF. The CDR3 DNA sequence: TGCGCCAGCAGCCAAGAAGGGGACAGGGGCTCCTACGAGCAGTACTTC.

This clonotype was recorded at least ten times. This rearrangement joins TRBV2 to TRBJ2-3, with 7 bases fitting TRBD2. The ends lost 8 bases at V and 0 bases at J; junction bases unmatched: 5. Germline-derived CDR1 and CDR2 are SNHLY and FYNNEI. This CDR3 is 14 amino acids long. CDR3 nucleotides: TGTGCCAGCCAGCGGGATACTAGCACAGATACGCAGTATTTT. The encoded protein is CASQRDTSTDTQYF.

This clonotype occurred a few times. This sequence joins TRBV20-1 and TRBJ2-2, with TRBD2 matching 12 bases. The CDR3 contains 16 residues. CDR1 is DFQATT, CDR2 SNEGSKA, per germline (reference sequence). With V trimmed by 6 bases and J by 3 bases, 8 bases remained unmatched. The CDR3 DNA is TGCAGTGCAAGGAGACTAGCGGGAGACCACACCGGGGAGCTGTTTTTT. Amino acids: CSARRLAGDHTGELFF.

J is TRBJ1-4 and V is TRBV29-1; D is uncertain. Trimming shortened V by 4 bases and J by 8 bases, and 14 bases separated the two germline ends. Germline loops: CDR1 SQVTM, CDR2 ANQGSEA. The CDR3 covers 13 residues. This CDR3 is CSVGTALTEKLFF. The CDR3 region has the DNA TGCAGCGTTGGGACGGCCCTTACGGAAAAACTGTTTTTT.

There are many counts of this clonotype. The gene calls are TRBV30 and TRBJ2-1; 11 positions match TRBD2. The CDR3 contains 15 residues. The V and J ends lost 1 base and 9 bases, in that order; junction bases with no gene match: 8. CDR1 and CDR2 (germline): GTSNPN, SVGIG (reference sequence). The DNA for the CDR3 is TGTGCCTGGAGTGCGGGACTAGCGGCAAGGGGTGAGCAGTTCTTC. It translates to CAWSAGLAARGEQFF.